This T cell receptor (beta chain) originates from a study of shared clonotypes between healthy human individuals. Study-wide points: A few donors had 5% to 6% of their naive CD4 clonotypes in common.

Regarding this clone: Its antigen is still unknown.

The repertoire was sequenced with immunoSEQ multiplex PCR; TCRdb's copy has only in-frame clones and lacks some. The sample yields roughly 1,500,000 clones, under 99% seen once. The V and J ends lost 4 bases and 6 bases respectively, with 13 bases between them. The length of the CDR3 is 14 residues. The germline V gene encodes CDR1 SGHTA and CDR2 FQGNSA. This TCR derives from a man aged 25 to 40 in good health. Sequenced material: naive CD4+ T cells sorted from blood. The subset is: CD45RA+ positively selected. The V call is TRBV7-2, the J call TRBJ1-5; D not resolved. CDR3 region: CASSSGPDTQPQHF. The CDR3 DNA reads TGTGCCAGCAGCTCCGGACCAGACACTCAGCCCCAGCATTTT. Filled out from reference TRBV7-2 and TRBJ1-5, the complete variable domain reads GAGVSQSPSNKVTEKGKDVELRCDPISGHTALYWYRQSLGQGLEFLIYFQGNSAPDKSGLPSDRFSAERTGGSVSTLTIQRTQQEDSAVYLCASSSGPDTQPQHFGDGTRLSIL.